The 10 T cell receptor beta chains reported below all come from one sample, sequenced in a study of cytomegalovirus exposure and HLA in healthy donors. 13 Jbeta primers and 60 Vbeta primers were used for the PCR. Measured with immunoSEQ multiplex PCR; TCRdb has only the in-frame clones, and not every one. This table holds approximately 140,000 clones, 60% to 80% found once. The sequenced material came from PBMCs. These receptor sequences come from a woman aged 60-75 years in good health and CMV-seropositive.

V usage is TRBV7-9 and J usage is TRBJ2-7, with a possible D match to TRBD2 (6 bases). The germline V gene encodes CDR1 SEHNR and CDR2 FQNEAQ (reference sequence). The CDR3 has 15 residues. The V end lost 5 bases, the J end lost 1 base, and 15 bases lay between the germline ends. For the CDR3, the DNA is TGTGCCAGCAGCACGCCCGGGGGTAAATCCTACGAGCAGTACTTC. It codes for CASSTPGGKSYEQYF.

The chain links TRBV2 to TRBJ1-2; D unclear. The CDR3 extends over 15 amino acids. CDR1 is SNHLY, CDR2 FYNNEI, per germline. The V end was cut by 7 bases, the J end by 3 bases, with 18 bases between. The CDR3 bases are TGTGCCAGCACTCTGCGAGGGTTCTACGACTATGGCTACACCTTC. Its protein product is CASTLRGFYDYGYTF.

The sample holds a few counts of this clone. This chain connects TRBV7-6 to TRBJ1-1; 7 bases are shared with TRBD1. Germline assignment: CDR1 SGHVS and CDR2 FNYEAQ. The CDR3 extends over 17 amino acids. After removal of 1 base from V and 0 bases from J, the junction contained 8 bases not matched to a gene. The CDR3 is CASSLGRGTAMNTEAFF. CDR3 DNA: TGTGCCAGCAGCTTAGGTCGCGGGACAGCGATGAACACTGAAGCTTTCTTT. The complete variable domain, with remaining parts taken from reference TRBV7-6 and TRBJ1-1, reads GAGVSQSPRYKVTKRGQDVALRCDPISGHVSLYWYRQALGQGPEFLTYFNYEAQQDKSGLPNDRFSAERPEGSISTLTIQRTEQRDSAMYRCASSLGRGTAMNTEAFFGQGTRLTVV.

CDR3 nucleotides: TGTGCCATCAGTGACCCGGGACAGGGGGACACCGGGGAGCTGTTTTTT. Translation gives CAISDPGQGDTGELFF. This chain links TRBV10-3 with TRBJ2-2; 11 bases agree with TRBD1. Trimming took 3 bases from V and 3 from J; bases not matched to a gene: 3. CDR1 and CDR2 (germline): ENHRY, SYGVKD. The CDR3 covers 16 residues.

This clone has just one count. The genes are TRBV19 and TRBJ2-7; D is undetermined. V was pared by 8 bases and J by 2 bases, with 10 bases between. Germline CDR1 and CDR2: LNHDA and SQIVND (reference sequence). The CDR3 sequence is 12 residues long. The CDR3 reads CASSARAYEQYF. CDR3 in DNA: TGTGCCAGTTCTGCCCGGGCCTACGAGCAGTACTTC.

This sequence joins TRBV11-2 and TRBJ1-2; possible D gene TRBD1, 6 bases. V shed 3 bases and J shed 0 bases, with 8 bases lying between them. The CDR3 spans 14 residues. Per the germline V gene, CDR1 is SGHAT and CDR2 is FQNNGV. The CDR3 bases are TGTGCCAGCAGCTTTGGGACATCTAACTATGGCTACACCTTC. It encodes CASSFGTSNYGYTF.

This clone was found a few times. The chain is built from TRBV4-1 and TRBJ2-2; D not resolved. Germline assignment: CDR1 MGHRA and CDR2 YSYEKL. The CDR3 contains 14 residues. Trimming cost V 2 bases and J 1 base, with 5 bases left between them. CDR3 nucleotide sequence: TGCGCCAGCAGCCAACAGGAGAACACCGGGGAGCTGTTTTTT. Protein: CASSQQENTGELFF.

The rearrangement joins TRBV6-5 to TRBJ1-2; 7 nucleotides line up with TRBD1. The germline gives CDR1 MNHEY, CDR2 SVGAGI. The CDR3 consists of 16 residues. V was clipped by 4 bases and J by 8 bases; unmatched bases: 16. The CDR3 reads CASSSNPGQLAGGYTF. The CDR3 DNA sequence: TGTGCCAGCAGTTCCAACCCGGGACAGTTGGCGGGGGGCTACACCTTC.

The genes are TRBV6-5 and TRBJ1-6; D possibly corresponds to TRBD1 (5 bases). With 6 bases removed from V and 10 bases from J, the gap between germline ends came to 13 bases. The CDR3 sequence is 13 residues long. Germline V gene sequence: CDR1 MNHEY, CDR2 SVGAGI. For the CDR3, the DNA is TGTGCCAGCAGGGGCAGGGAAGGCTCACCCCTCCACTTT. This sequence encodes CASRGREGSPLHF.

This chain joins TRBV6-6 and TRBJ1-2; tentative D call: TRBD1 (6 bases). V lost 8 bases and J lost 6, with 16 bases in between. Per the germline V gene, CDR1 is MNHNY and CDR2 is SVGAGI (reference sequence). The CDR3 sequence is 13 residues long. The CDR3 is CASGGRAFNGYTF. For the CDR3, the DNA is TGTGCCAGCGGGGGCAGGGCATTCAATGGCTACACCTTC.